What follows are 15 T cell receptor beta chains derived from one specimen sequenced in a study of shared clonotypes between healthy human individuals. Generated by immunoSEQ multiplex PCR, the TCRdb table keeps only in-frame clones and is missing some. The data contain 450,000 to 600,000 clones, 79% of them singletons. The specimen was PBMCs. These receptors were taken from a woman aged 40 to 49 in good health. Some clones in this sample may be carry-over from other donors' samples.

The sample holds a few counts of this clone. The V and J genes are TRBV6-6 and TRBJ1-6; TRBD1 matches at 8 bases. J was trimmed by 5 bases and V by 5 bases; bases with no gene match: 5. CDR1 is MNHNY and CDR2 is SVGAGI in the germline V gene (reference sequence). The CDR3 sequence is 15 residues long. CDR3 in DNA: TGTGCCAGCAGTCCTCAGGGGGCCAATAATTCACCCCTCCACTTT. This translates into CASSPQGANNSPLHF.

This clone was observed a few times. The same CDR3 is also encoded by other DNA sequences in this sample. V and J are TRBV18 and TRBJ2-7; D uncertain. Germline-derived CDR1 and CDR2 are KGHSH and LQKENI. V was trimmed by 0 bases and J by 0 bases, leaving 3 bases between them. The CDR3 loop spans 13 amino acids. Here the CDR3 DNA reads TGTGCCAGCTCACCACCGAGCTCCTACGAGCAGTACTTC. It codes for CASSPPSSYEQYF.

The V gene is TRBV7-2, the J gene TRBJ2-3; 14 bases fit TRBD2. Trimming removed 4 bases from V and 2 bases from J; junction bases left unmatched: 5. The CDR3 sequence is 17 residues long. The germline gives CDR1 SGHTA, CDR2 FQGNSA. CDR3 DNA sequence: TGTGCCAGCAGCTCAGGACTAGCGGGAGGCCCCACAGATACGCAGTATTTT. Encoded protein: CASSSGLAGGPTDTQYF.

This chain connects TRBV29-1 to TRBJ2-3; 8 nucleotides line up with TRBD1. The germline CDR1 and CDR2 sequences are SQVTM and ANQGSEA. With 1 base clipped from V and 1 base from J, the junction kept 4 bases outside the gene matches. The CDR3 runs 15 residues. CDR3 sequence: CSVEGGQGRTDTQYF. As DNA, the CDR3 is TGCAGCGTTGAAGGCGGACAGGGCCGCACAGATACGCAGTATTTT.

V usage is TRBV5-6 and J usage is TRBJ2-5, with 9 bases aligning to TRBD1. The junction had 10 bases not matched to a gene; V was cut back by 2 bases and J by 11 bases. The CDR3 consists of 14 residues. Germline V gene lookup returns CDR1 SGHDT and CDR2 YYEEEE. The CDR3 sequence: CASSFFPGQGEQYF. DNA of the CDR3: TGTGCCAGCAGCTTCTTTCCGGGACAGGGAGAGCAGTACTTC.

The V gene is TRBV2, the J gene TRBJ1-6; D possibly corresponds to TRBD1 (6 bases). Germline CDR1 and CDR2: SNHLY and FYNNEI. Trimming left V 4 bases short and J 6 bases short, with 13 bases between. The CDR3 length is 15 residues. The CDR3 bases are TGTGCCAGCAGTGGGACAGTTGTGGCTAATTCACCCCTCCACTTT. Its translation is CASSGTVVANSPLHF.

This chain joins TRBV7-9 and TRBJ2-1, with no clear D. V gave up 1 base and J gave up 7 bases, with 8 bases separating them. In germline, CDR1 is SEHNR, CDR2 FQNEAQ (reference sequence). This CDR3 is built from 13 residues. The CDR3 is CASSLGASNEQFF. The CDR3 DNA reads TGTGCCAGCAGCTTAGGGGCCAGTAATGAGCAGTTCTTC.

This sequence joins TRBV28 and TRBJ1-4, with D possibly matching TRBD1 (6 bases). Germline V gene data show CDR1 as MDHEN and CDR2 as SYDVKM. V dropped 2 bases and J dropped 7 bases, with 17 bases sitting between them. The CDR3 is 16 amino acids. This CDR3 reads CASSLMVGGGSEKLFF. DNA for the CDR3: TGTGCCAGCAGTTTAATGGTAGGGGGGGGCAGTGAAAAACTGTTTTTT.

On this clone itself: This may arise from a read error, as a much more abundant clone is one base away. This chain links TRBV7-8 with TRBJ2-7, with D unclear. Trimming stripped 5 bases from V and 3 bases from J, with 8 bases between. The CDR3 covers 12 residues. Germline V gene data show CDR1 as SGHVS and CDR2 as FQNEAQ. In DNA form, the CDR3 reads TGTGCCAGCAGCCGTGACAACTACGAGCAGTACTTC. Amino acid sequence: CASSRDNYEQYF.

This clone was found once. CDR3 DNA sequence: TGTGCCAGCTCAGTGGACAGGAACACCGGGGAGCTGTTTTTT. It yields the protein CASSVDRNTGELFF. The V gene is TRBV18, the J gene TRBJ2-2, with D perhaps TRBD1 (6 bases). The V end was cut by 5 bases, the J end by 1 base, with 8 bases between. This CDR3 spans 14 amino acids. Germline V gives CDR1 KGHSH, CDR2 LQKENI. The variable domain in full, completed from reference TRBV18 and TRBJ2-2, reads NAGVMQNPRHLVRRRGQEARLRCSPMKGHSHVYWYRQLPEEGLKFMVYLQKENIIDESGMPKERFSAEFPKEGPSILRIQQVVRGDSAAYFCASSVDRNTGELFFGEGSRLTVL.

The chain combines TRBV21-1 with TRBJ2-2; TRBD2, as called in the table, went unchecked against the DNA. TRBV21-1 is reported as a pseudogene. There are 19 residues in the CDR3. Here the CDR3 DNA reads TGTGCCAGCAGCAATCCGTTCGACTTCTACCCTTCGAACACCGGGGAGCTGTTTTTT. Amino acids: CASSNPFDFYPSNTGELFF.

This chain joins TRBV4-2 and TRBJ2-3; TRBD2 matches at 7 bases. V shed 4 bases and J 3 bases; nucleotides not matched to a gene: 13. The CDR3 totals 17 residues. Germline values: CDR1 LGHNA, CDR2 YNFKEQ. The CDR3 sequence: CASSPGGAGVGTDTQYF. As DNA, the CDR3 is TGTGCCAGCAGCCCTGGAGGGGCGGGAGTCGGAACAGATACGCAGTATTTT.

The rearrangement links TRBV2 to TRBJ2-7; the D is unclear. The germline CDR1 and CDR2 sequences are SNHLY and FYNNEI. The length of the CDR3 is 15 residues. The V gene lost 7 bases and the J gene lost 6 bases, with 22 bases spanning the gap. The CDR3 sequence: CASTAAIGRTGEQYF. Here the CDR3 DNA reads TGTGCCAGCACCGCGGCCATTGGCAGGACCGGCGAGCAGTACTTC.

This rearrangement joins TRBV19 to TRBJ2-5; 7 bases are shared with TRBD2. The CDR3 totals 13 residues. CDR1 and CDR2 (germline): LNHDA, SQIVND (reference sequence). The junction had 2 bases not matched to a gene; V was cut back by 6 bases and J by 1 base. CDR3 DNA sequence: TGTGCCAGTAGACTAGCGCCCCAAGAGACCCAGTACTTC. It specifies CASRLAPQETQYF.

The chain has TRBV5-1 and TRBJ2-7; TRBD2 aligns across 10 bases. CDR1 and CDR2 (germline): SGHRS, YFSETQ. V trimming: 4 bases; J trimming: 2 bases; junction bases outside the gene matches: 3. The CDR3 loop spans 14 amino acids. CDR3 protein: CASSPGTSAYEQYF. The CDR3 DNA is TGCGCCAGCAGCCCCGGGACTAGCGCCTACGAGCAGTACTTC.